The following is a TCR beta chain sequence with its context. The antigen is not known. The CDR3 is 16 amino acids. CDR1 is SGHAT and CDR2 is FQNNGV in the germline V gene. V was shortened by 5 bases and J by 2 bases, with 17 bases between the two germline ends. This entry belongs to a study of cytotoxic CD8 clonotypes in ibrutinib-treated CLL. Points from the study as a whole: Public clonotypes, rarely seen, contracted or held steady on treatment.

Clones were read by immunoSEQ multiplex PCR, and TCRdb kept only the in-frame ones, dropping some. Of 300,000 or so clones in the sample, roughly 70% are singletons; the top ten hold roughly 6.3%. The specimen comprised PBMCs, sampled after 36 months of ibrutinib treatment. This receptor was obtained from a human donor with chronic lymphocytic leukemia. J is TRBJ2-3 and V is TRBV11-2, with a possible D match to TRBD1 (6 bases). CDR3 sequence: CASSPSGQRPTDTQYF. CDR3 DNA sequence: TGTGCCAGCAGCCCGAGCGGACAGAGGCCCACAGATACGCAGTATTTT.